These 18 T cell receptor beta chains were all obtained from the same sample, sequenced in a study of blood T cell repertoires in COVID-19. TCRdb's copy holds only in-frame clones and misses some; the assay was immunoSEQ multiplex PCR. The table has over 50,000 clones, roughly three quarters seen once; the top ten hold more than 13%. The source material was peripheral blood. These receptors all stem from a human donor with active or convalescent COVID-19. The donor label of this sample is uncertain.

This chain uses TRBV27 with TRBJ1-1; D gene uncertain. V gave up 3 bases and J gave up 4 bases, with 9 bases separating them. The CDR3 has 13 residues. The germline V gene encodes CDR1 MNHEY and CDR2 SMNVEV (reference sequence). The chain's CDR3 is CASSLMGGTEAFF. The CDR3 bases are TGTGCCAGCAGTTTGATGGGAGGCACTGAAGCTTTCTTT.

The chain links TRBV10-3 to TRBJ2-1, with D unresolved. Deletions cut 11 bases from V and 0 bases from J, with 5 bases between. The length of the CDR3 is 11 residues. CDR1 is ENHRY, CDR2 SYGVKD, per germline. CDR3 DNA sequence: TGTGCCTCCGGCTCCTACAATGAGCAGTTCTTC. This sequence encodes CASGSYNEQFF.

Only one count was recorded for this clone. This rearrangement joins TRBV30 to TRBJ1-5; D may be TRBD1 (5 bases). This CDR3 region has 13 residues. Trimming pared 1 base from V and 1 base from J, leaving 5 bases between. Germline CDR1 is GTSNPN and CDR2 is SVGIG (reference sequence). The CDR3 protein is CAWSGQSNQPQHF. CDR3 DNA: TGTGCCTGGAGTGGACAGAGCAATCAGCCCCAGCATTTT.

CDR3 sequence (DNA): TGTGCCTGGAGTGTATCAGGGAGGGGACTCCTAGCCAAAAACATTCAGTACTTC. The encoded protein is CAWSVSGRGLLAKNIQYF. The chain joins TRBV30 to TRBJ2-4; 7 positions match TRBD2. V lost 0 bases to trimming and J lost 0 bases; unmatched junction nucleotides: 11. CDR1 and CDR2 (germline): GTSNPN, SVGIG (reference sequence). CDR3 size: 18 residues.

This clone was found once. The chain employs TRBV10-3 and TRBJ2-2, with D tentatively TRBD1 (7 bases). CDR3 length: 14 residues. V was clipped by 11 bases and J by 3 bases, with 16 bases between them. Germline lookup yields CDR1 ENHRY and CDR2 SYGVKD. The CDR3 DNA sequence: TGTGCCTCCAGGGGGACTTGGGACACCGGGGAGCTGTTTTTT. Its protein is CASRGTWDTGELFF.

The chain uses TRBV7-9 and TRBJ2-7; 10 bases align to TRBD2. The CDR3 covers 13 residues. V lost 4 bases, J lost 7 bases, and 4 bases stayed unmatched. The germline CDR1 and CDR2 sequences are SEHNR and FQNEAQ (reference sequence). The CDR3 DNA is TGTGCCAGCAGCTCCGAAGCGGGGGGGGAGCAGTACTTC. Translation: CASSSEAGGEQYF. Combining the CDR3 with reference TRBV7-9 and TRBJ2-7 gives the whole variable domain DTGVSQNPRHKITKRGQNVTFRCDPISEHNRLYWYRQTLGQGPEFLTYFQNEAQLEKSRLLSDRFSAERPKGSFSTLEIQRTEQGDSAMYLCASSSEAGGEQYFGPGTRLTVT.

This clone was seen a single time. CDR3 protein: CASSFNGGAANEKLFF. In DNA form, the CDR3 reads TGTGCCAGCAGTTTTAATGGGGGGGCTGCTAATGAAAAACTGTTTTTT. The chain has TRBV28 and TRBJ1-4, with a tentative D call TRBD1 (6 bases). The germline gives CDR1 MDHEN, CDR2 SYDVKM. The CDR3 loop spans 16 amino acids. Between the trimmed V and J ends, which lost 3 bases and 3 bases, there was a span of 14 bases.

The J gene is TRBJ1-4, the V gene TRBV4-2, with D perhaps TRBD1 (6 bases). V lost 3 bases and J 5 bases, leaving 16 bases between the germline ends. The germline CDR1 and CDR2 sequences are LGHNA and YNFKEQ. This CDR3 is 16 amino acids long. CDR3 in DNA: TGTGCCAGCAGCCACCCCACGAGGGGGTTAAATGAAAAACTGTTTTTT. Its protein product is CASSHPTRGLNEKLFF.

The J gene is TRBJ2-1, the V gene TRBV5-4; 13 nucleotides agree with TRBD2. Germline trimming cut 3 bases from V and 8 bases from J; bases unmatched to any gene: 8. The germline gives CDR1 SGHNT, CDR2 YYREEE (reference sequence). This CDR3 is built from 16 residues. The CDR3 sequence is CASSSGGTSGIYEQFF. The CDR3 DNA reads as TGTGCCAGCAGCTCGGGCGGGACTAGCGGGATTTATGAGCAGTTCTTC.

This clone was detected only a few times. Written as DNA, the CDR3 is TGTGCCAGCAGCCAAGTGGCAGCGGGAGAGCAGTACTTC. This gives the protein CASSQVAAGEQYF. The chain combines TRBV3-1 (or the pseudogene TRBV3-2) with TRBJ2-7; 7 positions agree with TRBD2. The CDR3 has 13 residues. V gave up 1 base and J gave up 7 bases; unmatched junction bases: 4. The germline V gene has CDR1 LGHDT and CDR2 YNNKEL (reference sequence).

CDR3 coding DNA: TGCGCCAGCAGCTGGAGCGGGGTTTACAATGAGCAGTTCTTC. It specifies CASSWSGVYNEQFF. The chain is built from TRBV5-1 and TRBJ2-1; TRBD2 agrees at 7 bases. The trim removed 3 bases at V and 4 bases at J, leaving 4 bases unmatched. The CDR3 is 14 residues long. Germline V lookup: CDR1 SGHRS, CDR2 YFSETQ.

This chain joins TRBV18 and TRBJ2-3; TRBD2 agrees at 11 bases. CDR3 size: 16 residues. V was clipped by 6 bases and J by 5 bases; unmatched bases: 10. The V gene's germline CDR1 is KGHSH and CDR2 LQKENI. CDR3 sequence (DNA): TGTGCCAGCTCGTATTTAGCGGGAGGGCCAGGAGATACGCAGTATTTT. Translating it yields CASSYLAGGPGDTQYF.

CDR3 sequence: CASRAGTQNQPQHF. CDR3 DNA: TGTGCCAGCAGGGCCGGGACACAGAATCAGCCCCAGCATTTT. This chain connects TRBV2 to TRBJ1-5, with D perhaps matching TRBD1 (6 bases). Germline CDR1 SNHLY, CDR2 FYNNEI. The CDR3 contains 14 residues. With 6 bases removed from V and 4 bases from J, the gap between germline ends came to 13 bases.

The chain employs TRBV27 and TRBJ2-7; TRBD2 agrees at 7 bases. The germline CDR1 and CDR2 sequences are MNHEY and SMNVEV (reference sequence). This CDR3 comprises 15 residues. After removal of 3 bases from V and 1 base from J, the junction contained 6 bases not matched to a gene. CDR3 DNA: TGTGCCAGCAGTTTTCGAGCTAGCGGTTCCTACGAGCAGTACTTC. Translating it yields CASSFRASGSYEQYF.

This chain links TRBV7-8 with TRBJ2-4; D may be TRBD1 (5 bases). Trimming pared 1 base from V and 0 bases from J, leaving 13 bases between. This CDR3 has 17 residues. In germline, CDR1 is SGHVS, CDR2 FQNEAQ. CDR3 loop: CASSLERAGLAKNIQYF. The CDR3, as DNA: TGTGCCAGCAGCTTAGAGAGAGCAGGGTTAGCCAAAAACATTCAGTACTTC.

The gene calls are TRBV6-5 and TRBJ2-5; weak D call: TRBD1 (6 bases). Trimming took 1 base from V and 3 from J, leaving 9 bases between them. This CDR3 is built from 14 residues. Germline V gene sequence: CDR1 MNHEY, CDR2 SVGAGI. CDR3 sequence: CASSYWGPEETQYF. The CDR3 bases are TGTGCCAGCAGTTACTGGGGGCCTGAAGAGACCCAGTACTTC.

The chain joins TRBV29-1 to TRBJ2-7; 10 bases map to TRBD1. Germline V gene data show CDR1 as SQVTM and CDR2 as ANQGSEA. The ends lost 4 bases at V and 4 bases at J; junction bases unmatched: 4. The CDR3 contains 13 residues. CDR3 DNA: TGCAGCGTTGGGACAGGGGGAAGGTACGAGCAGTACTTC. Encoded protein: CSVGTGGRYEQYF.

This clone was recorded a few times. The chain has TRBV24-1 and TRBJ2-7; D may be TRBD1 (5 bases). CDR1 KGHDR and CDR2 SFDVKD come from the germline V gene. Between the trimmed V and J ends, which lost 6 bases and 4 bases, there was a span of 12 bases. The CDR3 runs to 13 residues. The CDR3 nucleotides are TGTGCCACCAGTTTGGCAGGGTCATACGAGCAGTACTTC. Amino acids: CATSLAGSYEQYF.